This T cell receptor (beta chain) comes out of a study of human T cells and chemical hapten exposure. As for the study in general: Skin of the upper inner arm, around 2 cm by around 2 cm, received 2% DPC for sensitization. The upper back received 0.01% DPC by patch testing, with results read at 6 days. Study conclusions and caveats: No alteration of TCRs above 1 in 1000 frequency was seen with DPC sensitization.

In TCRdb, the RACE reads were re-called with MiXCR into one record per CDR3 protein. This table holds some 350,000 distinct CDR3 sequences, roughly 6.9% found once. Noted time point: patch test 1, 2 weeks after DPC sensitization. This sample's treatment: therapeutic diphenylcyclopropenone sensitization with weekly scalp DPC. Donors were 18 to 70-year-old alopecia patients suitable for DPC. For this clonotype: Antigen unknown.

CDR3 length: 13 amino acids. V was shortened by 3 bases and J by 11 bases, with 11 bases between the two germline ends. Germline CDR1 and CDR2: ENHRY and SYGVKD. The sequence was obtained from a woman under 30 with alopecia areata. Some clones in this sample may be carry-over from other donors' samples. The chain joins TRBV10-3 to TRBJ1-6; D is uncertain. The source was whole blood, collected in connection with sensitization to the hapten diphenylcyclopropenone (DPC). CDR3 sequence: CAISEVGMTPLHF. The CDR3 coding sequence is TGTGCCATCAGTGAAGTCGGAATGACACCCCTCCACTTT.